This T cell receptor beta chain appears in the sequencing data of a study of shared clonotypes between healthy human individuals. Points from the study as a whole: An anticipated effect of sequencing depth on clonotype sharing among donors was recognized. Sorted-subset samples were not fully sequenced, rarefaction indicated.

About this clone: Its antigen remains unidentified.

The genomic DNA of each subset was split evenly across several immunoSEQ plates. In the study's own analysis: ImmunoSEQ sequences covered only the junction and lacked quality scores; filtering therefore differed. Produced via immunoSEQ multiplex PCR; TCRdb's table is partial and in-frame only. Clone size and the V and J calls come from that table; the DNA yielded D and trimming. The sample lists about 1.5 million clones, approximately 98% seen once, with roughly 0.4% in the top ten. Deletions cut 6 bases from V and 4 bases from J, with 18 bases between. CDR1 and CDR2 (germline): SQVTM, ANQGSEA. The CDR3 covers 14 residues.

The TCR sequence derives from a man aged 25-40 years in good health. This rearrangement joins TRBV29-1 to TRBJ1-2, with D tentatively TRBD1 (6 bases). Sequencing input: naive CD4+ T cells sorted from blood. Noted subset: CD45RA+ positively selected. CDR3 sequence: CSVTRQGRSYGYTF. Written as DNA, the CDR3 is TGCAGCGTCACGAGGCAGGGGAGAAGCTATGGCTACACCTTC.